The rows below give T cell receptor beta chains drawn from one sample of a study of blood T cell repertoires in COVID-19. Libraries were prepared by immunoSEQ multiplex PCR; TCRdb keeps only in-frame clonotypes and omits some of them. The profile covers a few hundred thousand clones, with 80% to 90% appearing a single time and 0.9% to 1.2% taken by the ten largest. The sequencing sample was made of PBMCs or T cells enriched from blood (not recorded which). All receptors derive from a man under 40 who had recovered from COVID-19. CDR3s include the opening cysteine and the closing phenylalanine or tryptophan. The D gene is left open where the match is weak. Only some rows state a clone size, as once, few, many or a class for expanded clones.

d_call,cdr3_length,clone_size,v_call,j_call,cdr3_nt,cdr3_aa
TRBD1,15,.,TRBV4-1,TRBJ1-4,TGCGCCAGCAGCCAGACAGGGGGCACTAATGAAAAACTGTTTTTT,CASSQTGGTNEKLFF
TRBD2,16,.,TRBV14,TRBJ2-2,TGTGCCAGCAGCCAAGATATACTAGCGGATACCGGGGAGCTGTTTTTT,CASSQDILADTGELFF
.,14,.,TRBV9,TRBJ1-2,TGTGCCAGCAGCTCACCCCCCGGGATCTCTGGCTACACCTTC,CASSSPPGISGYTF
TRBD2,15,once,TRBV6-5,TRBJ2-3,TGTGCCAGCAGGCACGGGACTAGCGGGGCAGATACGCAGTATTTT,CASRHGTSGADTQYF
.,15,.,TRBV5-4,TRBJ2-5,TGTGCCAGCAGCTTGTGGCCTGGGGGGTTAGAGACCCAGTACTTC,CASSLWPGGLETQYF
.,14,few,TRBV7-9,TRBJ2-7,TGTGCCAGCAGCCCCACAAGGGAGGAGTACGAGCAGTACTTC,CASSPTREEYEQYF
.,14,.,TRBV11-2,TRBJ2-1,TGTGCCAGCAGCTTCGCGTCAAAGGGGGATGAGCAGTTCTTC,CASSFASKGDEQFF
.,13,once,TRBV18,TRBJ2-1,TGTGCCAGCTCACCAAGGATTGGAGATGAGCAGTTCTTC,CASSPRIGDEQFF
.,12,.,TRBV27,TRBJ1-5,TGTGCCAGCAGTTACCAGGGTCAGCCCCAGCATTTT,CASSYQGQPQHF
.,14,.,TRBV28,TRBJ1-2,TGTGCCAGCATGGGGCAGCCCTGGGGCTATGGCTACACCTTC,CASMGQPWGYGYTF
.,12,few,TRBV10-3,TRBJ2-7,TGTGCCATCAGTACCGACATCTACGAGCAGTACTTC,CAISTDIYEQYF
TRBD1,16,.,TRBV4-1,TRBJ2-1,TGCGCCAGCAGCCCTAACAGGGGGTCATCCTACAATGAGCAGTTCTTC,CASSPNRGSSYNEQFF
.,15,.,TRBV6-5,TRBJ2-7,TGTGCCAGCAGTTACAAGCCAGGGGACACCTACGAGCAGTACTTC,CASSYKPGDTYEQYF
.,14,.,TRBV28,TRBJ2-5,TGTGCCAGCAGTTCGGGACACCTCCAAGAGACCCAGTACTTC,CASSSGHLQETQYF
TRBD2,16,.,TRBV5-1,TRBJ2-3,TGCGCCAGCAGCTTGGGTAGCGGGGCCAACACAGATACGCAGTATTTT,CASSLGSGANTDTQYF
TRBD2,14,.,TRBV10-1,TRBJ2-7,TGCGCCAGCAGTGATTCTAGCGGGACGGGCGAGCAGTACTTC,CASSDSSGTGEQYF
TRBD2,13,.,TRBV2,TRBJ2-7,TGTGCCAGCGAAGGGCGGGAGGGCCCCGAGCAGTACTTC,CASEGREGPEQYF
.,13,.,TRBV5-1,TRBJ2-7,TGCGCCAGCAGTTGGACAGCTCCCGCCGAGCAGTACTTC,CASSWTAPAEQYF